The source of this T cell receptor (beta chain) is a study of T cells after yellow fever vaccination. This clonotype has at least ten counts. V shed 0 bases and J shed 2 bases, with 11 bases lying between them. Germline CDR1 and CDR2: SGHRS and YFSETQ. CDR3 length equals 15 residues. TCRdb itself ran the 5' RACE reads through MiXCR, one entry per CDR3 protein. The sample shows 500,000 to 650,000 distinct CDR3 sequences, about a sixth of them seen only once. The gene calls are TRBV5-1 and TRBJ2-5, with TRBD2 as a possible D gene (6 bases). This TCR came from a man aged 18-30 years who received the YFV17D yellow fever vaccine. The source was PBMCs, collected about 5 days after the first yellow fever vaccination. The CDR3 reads CASSLDPAGQETQYF. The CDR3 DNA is TGCGCCAGCAGCTTGGACCCGGCGGGGCAAGAGACCCAGTACTTC.